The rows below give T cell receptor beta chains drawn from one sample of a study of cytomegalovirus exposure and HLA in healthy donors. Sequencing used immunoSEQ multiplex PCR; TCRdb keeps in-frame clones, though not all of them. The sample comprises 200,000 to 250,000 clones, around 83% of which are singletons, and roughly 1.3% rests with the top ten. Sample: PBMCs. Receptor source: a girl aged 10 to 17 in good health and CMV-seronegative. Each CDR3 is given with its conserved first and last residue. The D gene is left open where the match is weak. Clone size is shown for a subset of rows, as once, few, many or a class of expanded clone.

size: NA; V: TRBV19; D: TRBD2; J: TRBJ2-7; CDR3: CASSIEGLAGETYEQYF; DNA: TGTGCCAGTAGTATTGAGGGACTAGCGGGAGAGACCTACGAGCAGTACTTC
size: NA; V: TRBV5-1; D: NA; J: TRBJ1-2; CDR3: CASSLEAGSNYGYTF; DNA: TGCGCCAGCAGCTTGGAGGCAGGCTCGAACTATGGCTACACCTTC
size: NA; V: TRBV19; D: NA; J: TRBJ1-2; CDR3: CASRGDTTGRYGYTF; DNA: TGTGCCAGTAGGGGGGACACGACAGGCCGATATGGCTACACCTTC
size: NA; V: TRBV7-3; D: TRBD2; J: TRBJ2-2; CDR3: CASRLSSGSHTGELFF; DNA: TGTGCCAGCAGATTATCTAGCGGGAGCCACACCGGGGAGCTGTTTTTT
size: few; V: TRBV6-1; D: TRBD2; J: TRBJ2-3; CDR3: CASSEGLATDTQYF; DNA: TGTGCCAGCAGTGAAGGACTAGCCACAGATACGCAGTATTTT
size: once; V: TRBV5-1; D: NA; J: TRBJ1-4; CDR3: CASSRTRGLATNEKLFF; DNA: TGCGCCAGCAGCCGAACCAGGGGTCTTGCAACTAATGAAAAACTGTTTTTT
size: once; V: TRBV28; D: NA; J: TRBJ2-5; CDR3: CASSFLSGIQETQYF; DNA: TGTGCCAGCAGTTTCTTATCAGGGATACAAGAGACCCAGTACTTC
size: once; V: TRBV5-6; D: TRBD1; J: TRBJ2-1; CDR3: CASGRAGQGVNEQFF; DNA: TGTGCCAGCGGGCGAGCGGGACAGGGAGTCAATGAGCAGTTCTTC
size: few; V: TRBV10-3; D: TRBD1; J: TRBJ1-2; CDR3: CAISERGQGLSSTSLRYGYTF; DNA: TGTGCCATCAGTGAGAGGGGACAGGGGCTTTCTTCCACTTCGCTTCGCTATGGCTACACCTTC
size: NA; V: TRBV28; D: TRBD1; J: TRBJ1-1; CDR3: CASTRDRGYTEAFF; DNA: TGTGCCAGCACACGCGACAGGGGATACACTGAAGCTTTCTTT
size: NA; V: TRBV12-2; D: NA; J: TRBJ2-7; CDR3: CASRLGGGRVAEQYF; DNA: TGTGCAAGTCGCTTAGGAGGCGGCAGGGTGGCCGAGCAGTACTTC
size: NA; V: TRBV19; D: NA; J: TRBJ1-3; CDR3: CASSTGTTGNTIYF; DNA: TGTGCCAGTAGTACCGGGACAACTGGAAACACCATATATTTT
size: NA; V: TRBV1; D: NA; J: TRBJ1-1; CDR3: CTSSRSGERTEAFF; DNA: TGCACCAGCAGCCGTAGTGGGGAGCGTACTGAAGCTTTCTTT
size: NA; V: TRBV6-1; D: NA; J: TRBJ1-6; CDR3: CASSEARVLNSPLHF; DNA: TGTGCCAGCAGTGAAGCTCGGGTCCTTAATTCACCCCTCCACTTT
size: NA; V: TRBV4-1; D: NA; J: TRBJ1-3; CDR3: CASSHTLDGGNTIYF; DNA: TGCGCCAGCAGCCATACGCTCGACGGGGGAAACACCATATATTTT
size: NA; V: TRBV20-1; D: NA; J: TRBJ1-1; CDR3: CSASGRRPAFF; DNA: TGCAGTGCTAGTGGGAGACGCCCAGCTTTCTTT
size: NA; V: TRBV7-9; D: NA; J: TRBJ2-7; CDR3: CASSFRGEQYF; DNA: TGTGCCAGCAGCTTCCGGGGTGAGCAGTACTTC
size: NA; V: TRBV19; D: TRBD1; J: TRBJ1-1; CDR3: CASSRQGNTEAFF; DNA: TGTGCCAGTAGTCGACAGGGGAACACTGAAGCTTTCTTT
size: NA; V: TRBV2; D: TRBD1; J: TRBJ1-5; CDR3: CATSTGTEVSNQPQHF; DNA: TGTGCCACCTCCACCGGGACAGAGGTTAGCAATCAGCCCCAGCATTTT
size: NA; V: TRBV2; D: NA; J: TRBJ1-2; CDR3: CASSDGTSRVGLGYTF; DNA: TGTGCCAGCAGTGATGGGACTTCCCGGGTCGGTTTGGGCTACACCTTC
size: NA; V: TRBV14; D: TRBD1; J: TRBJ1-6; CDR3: CASSPLNLDRGLAPLHF; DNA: TGTGCCAGCAGCCCCCTCAACCTAGACAGGGGGCTAGCACCCCTCCACTTT
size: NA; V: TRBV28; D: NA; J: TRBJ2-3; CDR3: CASRIGQGQDTQYF; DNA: TGTGCCAGCCGAATTGGGCAGGGGCAAGATACGCAGTATTTT
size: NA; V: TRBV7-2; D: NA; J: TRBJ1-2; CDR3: CASSRGGGVNYGYTF; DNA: TGTGCCAGCAGCCGAGGGGGAGGGGTAAACTATGGCTACACCTTC
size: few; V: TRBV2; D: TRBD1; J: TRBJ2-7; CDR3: CASSARDRAYEQYF; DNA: TGTGCCAGCAGCGCCCGGGACAGGGCCTACGAGCAGTACTTC
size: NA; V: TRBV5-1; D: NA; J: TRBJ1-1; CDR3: CASTPAGVNTEAFF; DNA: TGCGCCAGCACCCCGGCGGGTGTGAACACTGAAGCTTTCTTT
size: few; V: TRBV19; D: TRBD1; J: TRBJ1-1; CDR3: CASSRAGGVNTEAFF; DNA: TGTGCCAGTAGTAGGGCAGGGGGTGTGAACACTGAAGCTTTCTTT
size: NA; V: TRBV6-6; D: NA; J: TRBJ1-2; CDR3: CASSSWGASYHGYTF; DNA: TGTGCCAGCAGTAGCTGGGGCGCCTCTTATCATGGCTACACCTTC
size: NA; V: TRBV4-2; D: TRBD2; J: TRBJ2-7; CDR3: CASSQVIGTAGGRSYEQYF; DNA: TGTGCCAGCAGCCAAGTCATTGGTACAGCGGGAGGGAGGTCCTACGAGCAGTACTTC
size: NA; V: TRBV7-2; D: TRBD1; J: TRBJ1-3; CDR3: CASSLGTGLNTIYF; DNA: TGTGCCAGCAGCTTAGGGACAGGGCTAAACACCATATATTTT
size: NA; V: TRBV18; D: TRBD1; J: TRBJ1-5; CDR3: CASSKGQGNQPQHF; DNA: TGTGCCAGCTCGAAGGGACAGGGCAATCAGCCCCAGCATTTT
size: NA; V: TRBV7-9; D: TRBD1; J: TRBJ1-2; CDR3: CASSYGTDPYGYTF; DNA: TGTGCCAGCAGCTATGGGACAGATCCTTATGGCTACACCTTC
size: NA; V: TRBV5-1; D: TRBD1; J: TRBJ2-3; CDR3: CASSHRDSLLTDTQYF; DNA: TGCGCCAGCAGTCATCGGGACAGCTTACTCACAGATACGCAGTATTTT
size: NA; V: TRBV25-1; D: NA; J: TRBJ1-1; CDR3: CASSRRDTSWDTEAFF; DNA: TGTGCCAGCAGCCGCCGGGACACAAGTTGGGACACTGAAGCTTTCTTT
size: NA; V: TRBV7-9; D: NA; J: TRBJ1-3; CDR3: CASSLALQDRSGNTIYF; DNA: TGTGCCAGCAGCTTAGCGCTCCAGGATCGCTCTGGAAACACCATATATTTT
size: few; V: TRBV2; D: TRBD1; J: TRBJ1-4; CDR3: CASSEEGQGREKLFF; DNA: TGTGCCAGCAGTGAAGAGGGACAGGGGAGGGAAAAACTGTTTTTT
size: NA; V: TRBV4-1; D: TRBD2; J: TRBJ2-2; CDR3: CASSLASGLAGSTKNTGELFF; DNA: TGCGCCAGCAGCCTAGCCTCCGGACTAGCGGGATCAACAAAAAACACCGGGGAGCTGTTTTTT
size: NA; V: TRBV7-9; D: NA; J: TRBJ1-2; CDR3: CASSLRFDGSPLNGYTF; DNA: TGTGCCAGCAGCTTAAGGTTTGACGGGTCTCCCTTAAATGGCTACACCTTC
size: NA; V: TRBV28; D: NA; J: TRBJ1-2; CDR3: CASSSPQLSIYGYTF; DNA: TGTGCCAGCAGCTCGCCTCAATTGAGTATCTATGGCTACACCTTC
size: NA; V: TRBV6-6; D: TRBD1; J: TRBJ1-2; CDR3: CASSWDSNYGYTF; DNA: TGTGCCAGCAGTTGGGACAGTAACTATGGCTACACCTTC
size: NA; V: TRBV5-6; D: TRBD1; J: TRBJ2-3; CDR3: CASSWDQTGLTQYF; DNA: TGTGCCAGCAGCTGGGATCAGACAGGGTTGACGCAGTATTTT
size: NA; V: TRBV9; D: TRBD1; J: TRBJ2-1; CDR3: CASSVWDRDGEQFF; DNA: TGTGCCAGCAGCGTATGGGACAGGGACGGTGAGCAGTTCTTC
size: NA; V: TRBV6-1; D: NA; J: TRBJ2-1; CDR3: CASSINWRQFF; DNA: TGTGCCAGCAGTATTAATTGGAGGCAGTTCTTC
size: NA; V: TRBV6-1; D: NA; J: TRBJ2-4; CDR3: CASNQDYKNIQYF; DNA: TGTGCCAGCAACCAGGACTACAAAAACATTCAGTACTTC
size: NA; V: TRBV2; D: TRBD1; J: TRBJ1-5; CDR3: CASRPGTGMNQPQHF; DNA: TGTGCCAGCAGACCCGGGACAGGGATGAATCAGCCCCAGCATTTT
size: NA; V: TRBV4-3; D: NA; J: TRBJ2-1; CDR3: CASSPAGVSYNEQFF; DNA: TGCGCCAGCAGCCCGGCAGGGGTAAGCTACAATGAGCAGTTCTTC
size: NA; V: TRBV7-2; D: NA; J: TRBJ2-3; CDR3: CASSSLFGQYAGSDTQYF; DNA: TGTGCCAGCAGCTCCCTTTTCGGACAGTACGCGGGTTCAGATACGCAGTATTTT
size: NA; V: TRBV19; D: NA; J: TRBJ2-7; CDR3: CASSMGLQYEQYF; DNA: TGTGCCAGTAGTATGGGACTTCAATACGAGCAGTACTTC
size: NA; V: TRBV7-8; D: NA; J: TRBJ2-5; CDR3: CASSLGRTAWGETQYF; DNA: TGTGCCAGCAGCCTAGGACGGACAGCTTGGGGGGAGACCCAGTACTTC
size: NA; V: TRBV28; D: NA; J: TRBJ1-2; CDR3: CASSPHGGGMMRYTF; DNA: TGTGCCAGCAGTCCCCATGGGGGGGGGATGATGCGCTACACCTTC
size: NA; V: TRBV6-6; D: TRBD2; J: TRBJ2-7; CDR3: CASSQGTSSYEQYF; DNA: TGTGCCAGCAGCCAGGGGACTAGTAGCTACGAGCAGTACTTC
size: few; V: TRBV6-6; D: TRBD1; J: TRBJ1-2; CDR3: CASSPVSSEGAVGYTF; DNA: TGTGCCAGCAGTCCCGTTTCTTCGGAGGGGGCTGTTGGCTACACCTTC
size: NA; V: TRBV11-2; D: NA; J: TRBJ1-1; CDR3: CASSGQGKRDTEAFF; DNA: TGTGCCAGCAGCGGTCAGGGGAAGAGGGACACTGAAGCTTTCTTT
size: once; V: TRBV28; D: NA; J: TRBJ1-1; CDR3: CASSTDSPNTEAFF; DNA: TGTGCCAGCAGTACCGACAGCCCGAACACTGAAGCTTTCTTT
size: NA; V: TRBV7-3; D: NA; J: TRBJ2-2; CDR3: CASSSGLLSTGELFF; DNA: TGTGCCAGCAGCTCTGGACTGTTGAGCACCGGGGAGCTGTTTTTT